The 23 T cell receptor beta chains reported below all come from one sample, sequenced in a study of technical replicates of blood from several donors. Sequenced by immunoSEQ multiplex PCR; TCRdb stores in-frame clones only, minus some. The repertoire consists of 91,000 or so clones, with roughly 96% occurring once and the leading ten covering roughly 0.28%. Sequencing was done on a sample of T cells isolated from PBMCs. These receptors all stem from a human donor in good health.

The V gene is TRBV6-5, the J gene TRBJ1-2; TRBD1 matches at 8 bases. The CDR3 consists of 14 residues. Germline V gene sequence: CDR1 MNHEY, CDR2 SVGAGI. V dropped 7 bases and J dropped 4; count of bases not matched to a gene: 8. The CDR3 loop reads CASTLLGTGYGYTF. For the CDR3, the DNA is TGTGCCAGCACCCTACTCGGGACAGGCTATGGCTACACCTTC.

This clone is a singleton in its sample. The chain uses TRBV5-4 and TRBJ2-7; 16 bases are a match to TRBD2. V was clipped by 2 bases and J by 0 bases; unmatched bases: 11. CDR3 length equals 20 residues. Germline V gene data show CDR1 as SGHNT and CDR2 as YYREEE (reference sequence). CDR3 nucleotide sequence: TGTGCCAGCAGCTTTGGGCCGGGACTAGCGGGGGGGCCAGTCTCCTACGAGCAGTACTTC. It is translated as CASSFGPGLAGGPVSYEQYF.

The chain joins TRBV5-1 to TRBJ1-5; D not resolved. Germline V CDR1 and CDR2: SGHRS, YFSETQ. The CDR3 sequence is 14 residues long. V was trimmed by 5 bases and J by 3 bases, leaving 12 bases between them. The chain's CDR3 is CASRSSEPNQPQHF. The CDR3 bases are TGCGCCAGCAGATCTTCGGAGCCCAATCAGCCCCAGCATTTT.

The rearrangement uses TRBV19 and TRBJ2-3, with TRBD2 matching over 11 bases. The CDR3 runs to 16 residues. CDR1 and CDR2 from the germline V gene are LNHDA and SQIVND (reference sequence). J gave up 7 bases and V 3 bases, and 9 bases lay outside the gene matches. The CDR3 reads CASSMTLAGVKNTQYF. CDR3 bases: TGTGCCAGTAGTATGACACTAGCGGGAGTTAAGAATACGCAGTATTTT.

V and J are TRBV5-8 and TRBJ2-7, with 12 nucleotides matching TRBD1. Germline-derived CDR1 and CDR2 are SGHTS and YDEGEE. The CDR3 totals 17 residues. The ends lost 4 bases at V and 7 bases at J; junction bases unmatched: 15. CDR3 in amino acids: CASSPKWGQGASQEQYF. In nucleotides, the CDR3 is TGTGCCAGCAGCCCTAAGTGGGGACAGGGGGCCTCGCAGGAGCAGTACTTC.

The V call is TRBV28, the J call TRBJ2-3, with TRBD2 identical over 11 bases. Germline loops: CDR1 MDHEN, CDR2 SYDVKM. The CDR3 runs 17 residues. J gave up 0 bases and V 6 bases, and 8 bases lay outside the gene matches. The CDR3 sequence: CASSYPSGRISTDTQYF. DNA of the CDR3: TGTGCCAGCAGCTATCCTAGCGGGAGGATTAGCACAGATACGCAGTATTTT.

The rearrangement joins TRBV27 to TRBJ2-1; D perhaps matches TRBD2 (5 bases). V was clipped by 5 bases and J by 5 bases, with 25 bases between them. This CDR3 is built from 18 residues. Per the germline V gene, CDR1 is MNHEY and CDR2 is SMNVEV (reference sequence). The CDR3 DNA reads as TGTGCCAGCAGTAGTTTGGGCCGTTTCCCTCCGAGGGACAATGAGCAGTTCTTC. This sequence encodes CASSSLGRFPPRDNEQFF.

This chain connects TRBV11-2 to TRBJ2-1; TRBD1 might be the D (6 bases). Per germline, CDR1 SGHAT and CDR2 FQNNGV. CDR3 length: 13 amino acids. The V end lost 2 bases, the J end lost 9 bases, and 11 bases lay between the germline ends. In DNA form, the CDR3 reads TGTGCCAGCAGCTTATTCCAGGGGAGTGAGCAGTTCTTC. It translates to CASSLFQGSEQFF.

The CDR3 spells CASSPLGTSYEQYF. DNA of the CDR3: TGTGCCAGCTCACCCTTGGGGACTTCGTACGAGCAGTACTTC. The rearrangement uses TRBV18 and TRBJ2-7, with D possibly matching TRBD2 (6 bases). The length of the CDR3 is 14 residues. Trimming pared 3 bases from V and 4 bases from J, leaving 13 bases between. Germline V lookup: CDR1 KGHSH, CDR2 LQKENI.

This clone appeared a single time. The chain links TRBV6-1 to TRBJ2-1; TRBD1 matches at 9 bases. Germline-derived CDR1 and CDR2 are MNHNS and SASEGT. The CDR3 extends over 16 amino acids. The J segment lost 1 base and the V segment lost 3 bases, leaving 4 bases of the junction unmatched. The CDR3 loop is CASSDTGTGSYNEQFF. Written as DNA, the CDR3 is TGTGCCAGCAGTGACACCGGGACAGGGTCCTACAATGAGCAGTTCTTC.

The chain uses TRBV30 and TRBJ2-5; TRBD1 might be the D (6 bases). CDR3 length: 14 residues. V lost 1 base to trimming and J lost 1 base, with 10 bases between them. CDR1 is GTSNPN and CDR2 is SVGIG in the germline V gene (reference sequence). The CDR3 here is CAWSGGQTQETQYF. The CDR3 DNA sequence: TGTGCCTGGAGTGGTGGACAGACCCAAGAGACCCAGTACTTC.

The chain recombines TRBV4-1 with TRBJ1-6, with 10 bases aligning to TRBD1. The J segment lost 11 bases and the V segment lost 0 bases, leaving 10 bases of the junction unmatched. The CDR3 contains 17 residues. The germline V gene has CDR1 MGHRA and CDR2 YSYEKL. The CDR3 DNA follows: TGCGCCAGCAGCCAAGATCGGGGACAGGGGATTCCCCCACCCCTCCACTTT. It yields the protein CASSQDRGQGIPPPLHF.

The J gene is TRBJ2-7, the V gene TRBV5-4; TRBD2 might be the D (7 bases). The V end was cut by 4 bases, the J end by 7 bases, with 24 bases between. Germline loops: CDR1 SGHNT, CDR2 YYREEE (reference sequence). The CDR3 totals 16 residues. CDR3 sequence reads: CASSPSSRGGPGEQYF. In nucleotides, the CDR3 is TGTGCCAGCAGCCCATCTTCGAGGGGGGGGCCTGGTGAGCAGTACTTC. The whole variable domain, remainder taken from reference TRBV5-4 and TRBJ2-7, is ETGVTQSPTHLIKTRGQQVTLRCSSQSGHNTVSWYQQALGQGPQFIFQYYREEENGRGNFPPRFSGLQFPNYSSELNVNALELDDSALYLCASSPSSRGGPGEQYFGPGTRLTVT.

This rearrangement joins TRBV15 to TRBJ1-2; TRBD1 matches 9 bases. CDR1 and CDR2 (germline): LNHNV, YYDKDF (reference sequence). This CDR3 contains 17 residues. Trimming at V came to 0 bases and at J to 4 bases, leaving 9 bases not matched to a gene. As DNA, the CDR3 is TGTGCCACCAGCAGAGATCGTTACAGGGGGCAGAGCTATGGCTACACCTTC. Translated, it gives CATSRDRYRGQSYGYTF.

The chain employs TRBV6-5 and TRBJ2-7; D is possibly TRBD1 (5 bases). Trimming left V 3 bases short and J 2 bases short, with 8 bases between. The CDR3 loop spans 13 amino acids. The germline CDR1 and CDR2 sequences are MNHEY and SVGAGI. The CDR3 is CASSYDRTYEQYF. In DNA form, the CDR3 reads TGTGCCAGCAGTTATGACAGAACCTACGAGCAGTACTTC.

This chain connects TRBV29-1 to TRBJ1-2; D not resolved. The length of the CDR3 is 12 residues. V was clipped by 0 bases and J by 1 base, with 3 bases between them. Looked up from germline, CDR1 is SQVTM and CDR2 is ANQGSEA. CDR3 sequence: CSVEDLNYGYTF. The DNA for the CDR3 is TGCAGCGTTGAAGACCTTAACTATGGCTACACCTTC.

This clone appeared a single time. This chain connects TRBV13 to TRBJ2-7; 8 nucleotides line up with TRBD2. The J segment lost 3 bases and the V segment lost 4 bases, leaving 8 bases of the junction unmatched. The CDR3 has 15 residues. Per germline, CDR1 PRHDT and CDR2 FYEKMQ (reference sequence). Here the CDR3 DNA reads TGTGCCAGCAGCTGGGCGACTAGCGCTAACTACGAGCAGTACTTC. Translating gives CASSWATSANYEQYF.

The V and J genes are TRBV5-4 and TRBJ2-7; 7 bases match TRBD1. The CDR3 loop spans 13 amino acids. V was pared by 4 bases and J by 3 bases, with 4 bases of the junction left unmatched. Germline V gives CDR1 SGHNT, CDR2 YYREEE (reference sequence). This chain's CDR3 is CASSQGTDYEQYF. In DNA form, the CDR3 reads TGTGCCAGCAGCCAAGGGACAGACTACGAGCAGTACTTC. The variable domain in full, completed from reference TRBV5-4 and TRBJ2-7, reads ETGVTQSPTHLIKTRGQQVTLRCSSQSGHNTVSWYQQALGQGPQFIFQYYREEENGRGNFPPRFSGLQFPNYSSELNVNALELDDSALYLCASSQGTDYEQYFGPGTRLTVT.

The CDR3: CASSATRGGPETQYF. The CDR3 DNA sequence: TGTGCCAGCAGTGCTACGCGGGGGGGCCCGGAGACCCAGTACTTC. This chain links TRBV2 with TRBJ2-5; 9 nucleotides align to TRBD2. The CDR3 contains 15 residues. The ends lost 4 bases at V and 5 bases at J; junction bases unmatched: 8. Looked up from germline, CDR1 is SNHLY and CDR2 is FYNNEI. The whole variable domain, filled in from reference TRBV2 and TRBJ2-5, reads EPEVTQTPSHQVTQMGQEVILRCVPISNHLYFYWYRQILGQKVEFLVSFYNNEISEKSEIFDDQFSVERPDGSNFTLKIRSTKLEDSAMYFCASSATRGGPETQYFGPGTRLLVL.

The chain couples TRBV6-8 to TRBJ1-1, with no clear D. Trimming shortened V by 8 bases and J by 1 base, and 14 bases separated the two germline ends. The germline V gene encodes CDR1 MNHGY and CDR2 SAAAGT. This CDR3 has 14 amino acids. CDR3 sequence reads: CASPLARGNTEAFF. CDR3 DNA: TGTGCCAGCCCCCTCGCCCGGGGGAACACTGAAGCTTTCTTT.

This clone occurred once. The chain joins TRBV7-8 to TRBJ2-1, with D possibly being TRBD2 (6 bases). The CDR3 length is 14 residues. The germline V and J ends were trimmed by 5 bases and 6 bases, with 14 bases remaining between them. Germline CDR1 is SGHVS and CDR2 is FQNEAQ. CDR3 nucleotides: TGTGCCAGCAGCCAGTACGGGAGCTCCAATGAGCAGTTCTTC. As protein: CASSQYGSSNEQFF.

The chain links TRBV28 to TRBJ1-3, with D hard to call. V lost 7 bases to trimming and J lost 2 bases, with 18 bases between them. CDR3 size: 16 residues. CDR1 and CDR2 from the germline V gene are MDHEN and SYDVKM. CDR3 region: CASKTGRTEAGNTIYF. In nucleotides, the CDR3 is TGTGCCAGCAAAACGGGGAGGACTGAAGCTGGAAACACCATATATTTT.

The CDR3 DNA reads TGTGCCAGCAGTTTCACAGGGGGCAATCAGCCCCAGCATTTT. Protein sequence: CASSFTGGNQPQHF. The rearrangement uses TRBV5-8 and TRBJ1-5, with TRBD1 matching over 7 bases. The germline gives CDR1 SGHTS, CDR2 YDEGEE. With 5 bases clipped from V and 2 bases from J, the junction kept 4 bases outside the gene matches. This CDR3 spans 14 amino acids.